This T cell receptor (beta chain) was captured in a study of T cell repertoires in cytomegalovirus infection. Study conclusions and caveats: Clonotype analysis showed dominance of the ex vivo response by HLA-C-restricted CMV-specific TCR beta clonotypes.

This clonotype was detected only a few times. What it binds is not known. The CDR3 has 15 amino acids. The V end lost 6 bases, the J end lost 4 bases, and 18 bases lay between the germline ends. CDR1 is MDHEN and CDR2 is SYDVKM in the germline V gene. TCRdb recomputed calls from the reads with MiXCR, one row per CDR3 protein. The sample carries around 530,000 distinct CDR3 sequences, around a quarter recorded once. V and J are TRBV28 and TRBJ1-1; D remains unclear. Sequenced material: PBMCs. The sequence was collected from a human donor in good health (CMV status not recorded). Some clones in this sample may be carry-over from other donors' samples. In nucleotides, the CDR3 is TGTGCCAGCAGCGGGCCCCGGAGCGGCGCCACTGAAGCTTTCTTT. It specifies CASSGPRSGATEAFF.